The subject of this entry is one T cell receptor beta chain. The target of this receptor is not known. The input lacks base qualities; no much larger clone sits a single base away. According to the germline V gene, CDR1 reads SQVTM and CDR2 reads ANQGSEA. The CDR3, cysteine through phenylalanine, is 12 amino acids long. Here the CDR3 DNA is all that survives: 36 bases in frame from base 1. V and J are truncated by 7 bases and 0 bases respectively, leaving an intervening sequence of 9 bases. Sequencer: Illumina HiSeq 2500. Quantitative 5'-RACE with molecular barcodes was used to prepare TCR beta libraries. As for the authors' bioinformatics: To identify disease-linked TCR variants, a new computational method was used, one built on a probabilistic model of VDJ rearrangement. The public reads were reprocessed in TCRdb via fastp at Q25 and MiXCR, keeping in-frame beta chains. Merged by CDR3 protein, the rows form single entries marked with the most common genes and DNA. TCRdb, not the original authors, processed these V and J calls. The sample records 200,000 to 250,000 distinct CDR3 sequences, about 10% of which are singletons. 6.8% of the sample is in the top ten clones.

The record originates from a study of CD8 T cells in ankylosing spondylitis (dated 2017 in TCRdb). About the full investigation: T cell receptor beta repertoires were profiled in healthy donors and ankylosing spondylitis patients so that disease-linked TCR variants could be found. The whole study cohort included about a hundred healthy donors and 20 to 30 ankylosing spondylitis patients. Samples of peripheral blood were taken, and for ankylosing spondylitis patients, synovial fluid was collected as well.

The study at large found these results: A CD8+ phenotype was shown by the disease-linked clones, which were found at relatively low frequencies in peripheral blood. The disease-linked clones were reported as significantly enriched in matched synovial fluid samples from ankylosing spondylitis patients. A TCR beta motif made up of several highly homologous amino acid variants appeared to be characteristic of blood from ankylosing spondylitis patients. Some TCR beta motif variants had previously been reported in synovial fluid and blood of reactive arthritis patients, which suggested common disease-initiation mechanisms.

Sequencing input: blood, either unsorted or a sorted T cell fraction (not recorded which). The rearrangement joined TRBV29-1 to TRBJ1-1, with the identity of the D gene unclear. This receptor was obtained from a male donor with ankylosing spondylitis or in good health (not recorded which). The nucleotide sequence reads as follows: TGCAGCGCAGGACGTATGAACACTGAAGCTTTCTTT. Translated, it gives CSAGRMNTEAFF.